One TCR beta chain is described in this entry. The data are from a study of blood T cell repertoires in COVID-19. For the study at large: The analysed material was cDNA or gDNA that came from T cells, B-cell-depleted T cells, or PBMCs.

CDR1 and CDR2 (germline): SEHNR, FQNEAQ (reference sequence). V dropped 5 bases and J dropped 8 bases, with 13 bases sitting between them. This CDR3 is built from 13 residues. Some clones are missing from TCRdb's copy, which holds only in-frame ones; the method was immunoSEQ multiplex PCR. The profile covers nearly 90,000 clones, with around 88% appearing a single time and approximately 0.45% taken by the ten largest. The V call is TRBV7-9, the J call TRBJ2-1, with a weak D call TRBD2 (6 bases). Sequenced material: peripheral blood. The TCR originated in a man aged 60 to 75 with acute or convalescent COVID-19. In DNA, the CDR3 is TGTGCCAGCAGCCCATGGGAGGCCGATGAGCAGTTCTTC. The encoded protein is CASSPWEADEQFF.